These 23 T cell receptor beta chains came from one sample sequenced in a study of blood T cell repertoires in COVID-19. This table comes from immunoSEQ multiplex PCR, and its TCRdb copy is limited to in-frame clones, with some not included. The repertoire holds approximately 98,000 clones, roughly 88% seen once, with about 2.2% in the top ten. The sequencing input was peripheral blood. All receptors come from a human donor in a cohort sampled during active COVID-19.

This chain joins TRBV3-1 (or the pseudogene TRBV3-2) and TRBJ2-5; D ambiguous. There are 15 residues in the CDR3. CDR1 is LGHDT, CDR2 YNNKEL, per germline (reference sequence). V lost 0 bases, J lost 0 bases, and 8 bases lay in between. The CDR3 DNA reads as TGTGCCAGCAGCCAAGACCTAGAGGACCAAGAGACCCAGTACTTC. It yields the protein CASSQDLEDQETQYF.

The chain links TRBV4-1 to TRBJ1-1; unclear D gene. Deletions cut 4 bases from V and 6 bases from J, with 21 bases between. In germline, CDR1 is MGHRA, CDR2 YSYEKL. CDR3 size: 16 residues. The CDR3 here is CASSLGPSVRGPEAFF. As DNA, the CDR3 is TGCGCCAGCAGCCTCGGCCCCAGCGTGAGAGGGCCTGAAGCTTTCTTT.

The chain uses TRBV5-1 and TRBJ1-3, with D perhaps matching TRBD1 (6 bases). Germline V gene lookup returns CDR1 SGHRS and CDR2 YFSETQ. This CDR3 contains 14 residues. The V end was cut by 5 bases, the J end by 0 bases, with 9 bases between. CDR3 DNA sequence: TGCGCCAGCAGACAGGGATTCTCTGGAAACACCATATATTTT. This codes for CASRQGFSGNTIYF.

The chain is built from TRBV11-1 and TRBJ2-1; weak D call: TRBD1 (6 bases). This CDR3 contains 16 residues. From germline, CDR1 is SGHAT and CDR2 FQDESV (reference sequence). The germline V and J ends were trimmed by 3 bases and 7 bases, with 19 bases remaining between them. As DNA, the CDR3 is TGTGCCAGCAGCTTTGAAGACCCTACAGGGTTGAATGAGCAGTTCTTC. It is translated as CASSFEDPTGLNEQFF. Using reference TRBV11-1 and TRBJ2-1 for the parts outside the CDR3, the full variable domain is EAEVAQSPRYKITEKSQAVAFWCDPISGHATLYWYRQILGQGPELLVQFQDESVVDDSQLPKDRFSAERLKGVDSTLKIQPAELGDSAMYLCASSFEDPTGLNEQFFGPGTRLTVL.

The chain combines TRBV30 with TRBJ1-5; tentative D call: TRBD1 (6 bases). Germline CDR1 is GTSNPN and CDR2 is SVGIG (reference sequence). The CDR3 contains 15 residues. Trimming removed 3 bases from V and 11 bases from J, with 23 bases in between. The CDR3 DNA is TGTGCCTGGAGCTTTCGAGACTGGGACCAGGGGTCCCAGCATTTT. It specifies CAWSFRDWDQGSQHF.

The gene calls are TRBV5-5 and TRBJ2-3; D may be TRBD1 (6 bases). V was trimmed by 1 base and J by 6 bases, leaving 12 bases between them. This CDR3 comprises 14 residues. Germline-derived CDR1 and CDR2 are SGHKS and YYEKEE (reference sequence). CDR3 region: CASSLLGAEDTQYF. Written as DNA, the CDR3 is TGTGCCAGCAGCTTGTTGGGGGCCGAGGATACGCAGTATTTT.

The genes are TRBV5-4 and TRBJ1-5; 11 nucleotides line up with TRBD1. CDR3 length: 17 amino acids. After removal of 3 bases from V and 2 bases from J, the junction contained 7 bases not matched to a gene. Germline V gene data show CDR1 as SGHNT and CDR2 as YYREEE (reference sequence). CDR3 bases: TGTGCCAGCAGCTGGGACAGGGGGGAGATAGGCAATCAGCCCCAGCATTTT. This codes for CASSWDRGEIGNQPQHF. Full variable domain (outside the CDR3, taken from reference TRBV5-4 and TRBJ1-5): ETGVTQSPTHLIKTRGQQVTLRCSSQSGHNTVSWYQQALGQGPQFIFQYYREEENGRGNFPPRFSGLQFPNYSSELNVNALELDDSALYLCASSWDRGEIGNQPQHFGDGTRLSIL.

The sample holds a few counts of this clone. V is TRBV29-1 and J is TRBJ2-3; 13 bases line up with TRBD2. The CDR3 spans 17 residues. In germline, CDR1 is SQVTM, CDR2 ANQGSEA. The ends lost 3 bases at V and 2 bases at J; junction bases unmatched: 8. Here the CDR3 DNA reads TGCAGCGTTGATGGGTTCGGACTAGCGGGAGACACAGATACGCAGTATTTT. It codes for CSVDGFGLAGDTDTQYF.

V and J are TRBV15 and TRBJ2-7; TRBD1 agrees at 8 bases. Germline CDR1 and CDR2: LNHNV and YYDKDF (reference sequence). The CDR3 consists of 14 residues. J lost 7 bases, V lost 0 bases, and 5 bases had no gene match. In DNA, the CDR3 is TGTGCCACCAGCAGAGATAACACAGGGGGGGAGCAGTACTTC. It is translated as CATSRDNTGGEQYF. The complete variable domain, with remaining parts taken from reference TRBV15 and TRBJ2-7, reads DAMVIQNPRYQVTQFGKPVTLSCSQTLNHNVMYWYQQKSSQAPKLLFHYYDKDFNNEADTPDNFQSRRPNTSFCFLDIRSPGLGDTAMYLCATSRDNTGGEQYFGPGTRLTVT.

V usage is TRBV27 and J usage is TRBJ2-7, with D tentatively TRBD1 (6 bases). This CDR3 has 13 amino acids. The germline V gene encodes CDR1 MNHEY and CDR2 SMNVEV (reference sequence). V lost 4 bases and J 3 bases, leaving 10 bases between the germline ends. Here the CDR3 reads CASSSYRDYEQYF. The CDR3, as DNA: TGTGCCAGCAGTTCGTACAGGGACTACGAGCAGTACTTC.

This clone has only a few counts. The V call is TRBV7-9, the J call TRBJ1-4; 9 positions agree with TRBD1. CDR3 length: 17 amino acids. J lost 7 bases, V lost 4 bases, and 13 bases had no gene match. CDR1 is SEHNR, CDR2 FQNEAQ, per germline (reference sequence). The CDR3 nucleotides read TGTGCCAGCAGCTCGATCCCGACAGGGGGAATAGGTGAAAAACTGTTTTTT. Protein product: CASSSIPTGGIGEKLFF.

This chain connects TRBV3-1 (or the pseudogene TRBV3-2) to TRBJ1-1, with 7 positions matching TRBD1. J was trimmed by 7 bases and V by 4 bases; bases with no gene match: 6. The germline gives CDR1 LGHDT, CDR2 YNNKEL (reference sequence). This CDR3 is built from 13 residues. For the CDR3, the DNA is TGTGCCAGCAGCCTGCAGGGGGAAGGTGAAGCTTTCTTT. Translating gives CASSLQGEGEAFF.

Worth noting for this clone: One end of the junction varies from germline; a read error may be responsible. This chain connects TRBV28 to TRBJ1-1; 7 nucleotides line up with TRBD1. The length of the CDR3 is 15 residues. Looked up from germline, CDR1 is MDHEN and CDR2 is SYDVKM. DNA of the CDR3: TGTGCCAGCACCCCAGCCCAGGGGGTGAATACTGAAGCTTTCTTT. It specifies CASTPAQGVNTEAFF.

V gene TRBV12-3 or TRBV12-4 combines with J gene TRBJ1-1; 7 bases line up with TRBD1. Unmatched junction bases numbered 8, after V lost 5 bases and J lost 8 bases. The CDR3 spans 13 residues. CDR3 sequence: CASSIDRVSEAFF. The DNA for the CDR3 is TGTGCCAGCAGTATTGACAGGGTGAGCGAAGCTTTCTTT.

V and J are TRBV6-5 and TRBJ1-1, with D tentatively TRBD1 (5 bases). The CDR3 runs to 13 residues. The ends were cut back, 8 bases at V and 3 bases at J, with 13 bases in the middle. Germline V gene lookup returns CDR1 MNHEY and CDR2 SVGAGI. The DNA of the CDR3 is TGTGCCAGCTTCAGGGCCCTTTACACTGAAGCTTTCTTT. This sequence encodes CASFRALYTEAFF.

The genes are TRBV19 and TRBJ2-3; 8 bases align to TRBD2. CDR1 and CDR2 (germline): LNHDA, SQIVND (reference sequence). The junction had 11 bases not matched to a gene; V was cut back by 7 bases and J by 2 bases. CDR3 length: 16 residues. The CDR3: CASTPFSGGYTDTQYF. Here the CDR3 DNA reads TGTGCCAGTACCCCTTTCAGCGGGGGATACACAGATACGCAGTATTTT.

As DNA, the CDR3 is TGCGCCAGCAGCCAAGATGTTCACGGAGGGGCTGTCGAGCAGTACTTC. Translation gives CASSQDVHGGAVEQYF. The chain is built from TRBV4-1 and TRBJ2-7, with D possibly being TRBD2 (6 bases). CDR3 length: 16 residues. V was trimmed by 0 bases and J by 6 bases, leaving 18 bases between them. Germline V CDR1 and CDR2: MGHRA, YSYEKL.

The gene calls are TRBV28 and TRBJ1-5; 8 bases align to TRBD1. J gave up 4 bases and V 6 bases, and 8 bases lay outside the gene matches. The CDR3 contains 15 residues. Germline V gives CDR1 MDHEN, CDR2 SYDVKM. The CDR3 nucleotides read TGTGCCAGCAGGGCGACAGGGGTCATTAATCAGCCCCAGCATTTT. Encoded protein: CASRATGVINQPQHF.

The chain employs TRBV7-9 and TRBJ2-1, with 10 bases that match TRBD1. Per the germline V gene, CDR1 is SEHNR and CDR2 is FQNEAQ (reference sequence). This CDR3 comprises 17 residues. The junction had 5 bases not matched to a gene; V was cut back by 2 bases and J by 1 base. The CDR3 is CASSLPGDRGSYNEQFF. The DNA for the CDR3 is TGTGCCAGCAGCTTACCGGGGGACAGGGGTTCCTACAATGAGCAGTTCTTC.

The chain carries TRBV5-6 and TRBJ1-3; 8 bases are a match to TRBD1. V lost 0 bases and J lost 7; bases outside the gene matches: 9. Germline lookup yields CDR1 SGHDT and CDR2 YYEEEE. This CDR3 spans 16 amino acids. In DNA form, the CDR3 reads TGTGCCAGCAGCTTGGTGAACCAGGGGGCGAAGAACACCATATATTTT. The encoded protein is CASSLVNQGAKNTIYF. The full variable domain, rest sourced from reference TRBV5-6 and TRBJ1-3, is DAGVTQSPTHLIKTRGQQVTLRCSPKSGHDTVSWYQQALGQGPQFIFQYYEEEERQRGNFPDRFSGHQFPNYSSELNVNALLLGDSALYLCASSLVNQGAKNTIYFGEGSWLTVV.

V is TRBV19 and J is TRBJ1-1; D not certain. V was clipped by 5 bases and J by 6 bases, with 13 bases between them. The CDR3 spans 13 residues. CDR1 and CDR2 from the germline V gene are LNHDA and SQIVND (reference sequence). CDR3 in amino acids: CASSEGIVAEAFF. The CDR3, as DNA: TGTGCCAGTAGTGAGGGTATAGTGGCTGAAGCTTTCTTT.

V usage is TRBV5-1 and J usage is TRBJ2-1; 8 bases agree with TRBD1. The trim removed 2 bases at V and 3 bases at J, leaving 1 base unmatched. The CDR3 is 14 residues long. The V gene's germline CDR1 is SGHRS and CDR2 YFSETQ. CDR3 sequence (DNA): TGCGCCAGCAGCTTACAGGGGGTCTACAATGAGCAGTTCTTC. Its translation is CASSLQGVYNEQFF.

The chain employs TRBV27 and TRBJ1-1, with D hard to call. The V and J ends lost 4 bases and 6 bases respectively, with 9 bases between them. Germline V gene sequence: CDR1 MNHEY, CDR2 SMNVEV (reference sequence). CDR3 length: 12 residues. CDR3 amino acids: CASSSRGAEAFF. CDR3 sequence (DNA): TGTGCCAGCAGTTCCCGGGGAGCTGAAGCTTTCTTT.